These T cell receptor beta chains were read from a single sample in a study of Ad26.COV2.S vaccination and SARS-CoV-2 variants. Sequencing used immunoSEQ multiplex PCR; TCRdb keeps in-frame clones, though not all of them. This table has a few hundred thousand clones, about four fifths appearing once. The source material was peripheral blood, sampled in a trial of Ad26.COV2.S vaccine versus placebo. These receptors all stem from a person aged 18-65 years who received the Ad26.COV2.S COVID-19 vaccine or a placebo. Both conserved end residues are part of each CDR3. The order of the fields is clone size, V gene, D gene, J gene, CDR3 length, CDR3 DNA, CDR3 protein. D genes are given only for firm matches. Only some rows state a clone size, as once, few, many or a class for expanded clones.

few	TRBV5-4	.	TRBJ2-2	16	TGTGCCAGCAGCCCCAAAATAGAACTGAACACCGGGGAGCTGTTTTTT	CASSPKIELNTGELFF
few	TRBV5-6	.	TRBJ2-3	12	TGTGCCAGCAGCTCACACACAGATACGCAGTATTTT	CASSSHTDTQYF
few	TRBV7-9	.	TRBJ1-1	15	TGTGCCAGCAGCTTAGGTTGGGCAGACGACACTGAAGCTTTCTTT	CASSLGWADDTEAFF
.	TRBV30	.	TRBJ2-7	14	TGTGCCTGGAGTCTCGGAAGGGTGACCTACGAGCAGTACTTC	CAWSLGRVTYEQYF
.	TRBV7-2	.	TRBJ1-5	15	TGTGCCAGCAGCCTCCCCATCGGGAACTATCAGCCCCAGCATTTT	CASSLPIGNYQPQHF
.	TRBV3-1/TRBV3-2	TRBD2	TRBJ2-1	14	TGTGCCAGCAGCCGCCGCGGGGGGGGGAATGAGCAGTTCTTC	CASSRRGGGNEQFF
.	TRBV4-1	.	TRBJ2-7	14	TGCGCCAGCAGCCCAACCCCAGGCTCCTACGAGCAGTACTTC	CASSPTPGSYEQYF
few	TRBV28	.	TRBJ1-1	14	TGTGCCAGCAGTTCCGGGACGTCCAACACTGAAGCTTTCTTT	CASSSGTSNTEAFF
.	TRBV19	TRBD1	TRBJ1-2	16	TGTGCCAGTAGTCCGGACAGGGGGGAACTCAACTATGGCTACACCTTC	CASSPDRGELNYGYTF
.	TRBV15	TRBD1	TRBJ2-7	13	TGTGCCACCAGCAGACGACAGGGTTTGGAGCAGTACTTC	CATSRRQGLEQYF
few	TRBV5-1	.	TRBJ1-3	16	TGCGCCAGCAGCTTGGGACAGGTCCTCTCTGGAAACACCATATATTTT	CASSLGQVLSGNTIYF
.	TRBV7-9	TRBD1	TRBJ1-2	15	TGTGCCAGCAGCTTCCCGGGACAGGGCCGGTATGGCTACACCTTC	CASSFPGQGRYGYTF
.	TRBV6-5	.	TRBJ1-2	13	TGTGCCAGCAGTTACGGCAGTCGCTATGGCTACACCTTC	CASSYGSRYGYTF
once	TRBV19	.	TRBJ1-2	14	TGTGCCAGTAGTATCCACACAGGGTTCTATGGCTACACCTTC	CASSIHTGFYGYTF
.	TRBV21-1	.	TRBJ2-1	18	TGTGCCAGCAGCAAAGCATGGGACTGTGATGAAGGGGGAGATGAGCAGTTCTTC	CASSKAWDCDEGGDEQFF
.	TRBV12-3/TRBV12-4	.	TRBJ1-1	12	TGTGCCAGCAGTTATACAGGGCTAGACGCTTTCTTT	CASSYTGLDAFF
.	TRBV21-1	.	TRBJ2-2	17	TGTGCCAGCAGCGAGGGGACAGGGCCTTATTTAGCCGGGGAGCTGTTTTTT	CASSEGTGPYLAGELFF
.	TRBV3-1/TRBV3-2	.	TRBJ1-6	15	TGTGCCAGCAGCCAAGAGGGACAATCTAATTCACCCCTCCACTTT	CASSQEGQSNSPLHF
.	TRBV4-3	TRBD2	TRBJ2-7	14	TGCGCCAGCAGCCAGTCTAGCGGGGGCTACGAGCAGTACTTC	CASSQSSGGYEQYF
.	TRBV11-2	.	TRBJ2-7	14	TGTGCCAGCAGCTTAACTAGAAGCGACTACGAGCAGTACTTC	CASSLTRSDYEQYF
.	TRBV11-2	.	TRBJ2-3	13	TGTGCCAGCAGCTTAGCGGGCACAGATACGCAGTATTTT	CASSLAGTDTQYF
.	TRBV14	.	TRBJ2-3	14	TGTGCCAGCAGCCCCCGGAGAAGGTCAGATACGCAGTATTTT	CASSPRRRSDTQYF
.	TRBV5-1	.	TRBJ1-5	14	TGCGCCAGTCACCGGGAATCTAGCAATCAGCCCCAGCATTTT	CASHRESSNQPQHF
.	TRBV5-4	.	TRBJ2-1	12	TGTGCCAGCAGCTCACGAAGTCCTGAGCAGTTCTTC	CASSSRSPEQFF
few	TRBV27	.	TRBJ1-4	12	TGTGCCAGCAGTGACGTTAACGAAAAACTGTTTTTT	CASSDVNEKLFF
.	TRBV4-1	.	TRBJ2-3	13	TGCGCCAGCAGCACCCGGGACTGGGATACGCAGTATTTT	CASSTRDWDTQYF
.	TRBV11-2	.	TRBJ2-2	16	TGTGCCAGCAGCTTGGTTTACATCGCGAACACCGGGGAGCTGTTTTTT	CASSLVYIANTGELFF
.	TRBV6-5	.	TRBJ2-1	16	TGTGCCAGCAGTTACTCCGGGGAATACTCCTACAATGAGCAGTTCTTC	CASSYSGEYSYNEQFF
.	TRBV24-1	.	TRBJ2-1	16	TGTGCCACCAGTGATACCGGGACTTTAGGCTACAATGAGCAGTTCTTC	CATSDTGTLGYNEQFF
.	TRBV19	.	TRBJ2-7	13	TGTGCCAGTAGTGCCAGGGGGGGGTACGAGCAGTACTTC	CASSARGGYEQYF
.	TRBV11-2	.	TRBJ2-1	13	TGTGCCAGCAGCTTCCTTGTATACAATGAGCAGTTCTTC	CASSFLVYNEQFF
once	TRBV18	.	TRBJ2-2	13	TGTGCCAGCTCTCTCGTGTATGGCGGGGAGCTGTTTTTT	CASSLVYGGELFF
once	TRBV5-1	.	TRBJ1-1	15	TGCGCCAGCAGCTCACGTCCTATCACGAACACTGAAGCTTTCTTT	CASSSRPITNTEAFF
.	TRBV9	.	TRBJ2-1	11	TGTGCCAGCAGCGCAGTTGGGGAGCAGTTCTTC	CASSAVGEQFF
.	TRBV7-6	.	TRBJ1-1	13	TGTGCCAGCAGCCCCCGACAGGACACTGAAGCTTTCTTT	CASSPRQDTEAFF
.	TRBV12-5	.	TRBJ2-7	15	TGTGCTAGTGGGTCAAGTGGGGGCAGCTCCTACGAGCAGTACTTC	CASGSSGGSSYEQYF
.	TRBV10-1	TRBD2	TRBJ2-7	15	TGCGCCAGCAGCCCTCGTGGGACTAGCCAATACGAGCAGTACTTC	CASSPRGTSQYEQYF
.	TRBV4-2	.	TRBJ2-5	15	TGTGCCAGCAGCTTAAGGGGGACCCAGGGAGAGACCCAGTACTTC	CASSLRGTQGETQYF
.	TRBV6-5	.	TRBJ1-4	15	TGTGCCAGCAGTTACTCTGGCAGCGTAGGAGAAAAACTGTTTTTT	CASSYSGSVGEKLFF
.	TRBV4-2	.	TRBJ1-2	15	TGTGCCAGCAGCCAAGCTGGCGGGAGGGAAGGTGGCTACACCTTC	CASSQAGGREGGYTF
.	TRBV30	TRBD1	TRBJ1-6	17	TGTGCCTGGAGGCCCCCGGGACAGGGGAGGCGTAATTCACCCCTCCACTTT	CAWRPPGQGRRNSPLHF
once	TRBV6-5	TRBD1	TRBJ2-2	14	TGTGCCAGCAGTTACTCGACAGGGCGTGCGGAGCTGTTTTTT	CASSYSTGRAELFF
.	TRBV13	TRBD1	TRBJ1-6	14	TGTGCCAGCAGCTCTCGGACAGGGACCTCACCCCTCCACTTT	CASSSRTGTSPLHF
.	TRBV7-8	.	TRBJ2-5	15	TGTGCCAGCAGCTCTCCGAGGAGACAGCAAGAGACCCAGTACTTC	CASSSPRRQQETQYF
.	TRBV3-1/TRBV3-2	TRBD1	TRBJ1-2	13	TGTGCCAGCAGCCCGGGACAGGGTGGGGGCTACACCTTC	CASSPGQGGGYTF
.	TRBV10-3	TRBD2	TRBJ2-3	17	TGTGCCATCAGTGAGTCGGGGTTAGCGGGGATCACAGATACGCAGTATTTT	CAISESGLAGITDTQYF
.	TRBV2	.	TRBJ1-1	14	TGTGCCAGCAGTGAAGCGCTTCGCGGTATTGAAGCTTTCTTT	CASSEALRGIEAFF
.	TRBV4-2	.	TRBJ1-6	16	TGTGCCAGCAGCCACCCCCGGTACGGGGCCCTCTCACCCCTCCACTTT	CASSHPRYGALSPLHF
few	TRBV19	.	TRBJ1-2	17	TGTGCCAGTAGTACTGCCACAGGGAGTGGACACCGGTATGGCTACACCTTC	CASSTATGSGHRYGYTF
.	TRBV6-5	.	TRBJ2-1	14	TGTGCCAGCAGAGATCTAGCCTTACTCAATGAGCAGTTCTTC	CASRDLALLNEQFF
.	TRBV14	.	TRBJ1-1	13	TGTGCCAGCAGCGGAACAGGGAGGACTGAAGCTTTCTTT	CASSGTGRTEAFF
.	TRBV6-6	.	TRBJ2-1	12	TGTGCCAGCAGTTTAGGGGTCCCTGAGCAGTTCTTC	CASSLGVPEQFF
.	TRBV19	.	TRBJ1-1	13	TGTGCCAGTAGTCGTGTACGGAACACTGAAGCTTTCTTT	CASSRVRNTEAFF
.	TRBV15	.	TRBJ2-1	13	TGTGCCACCAGCCTATCTGTGGGGGCCGGACAGTTCTTC	CATSLSVGAGQFF
.	TRBV5-1	TRBD1	TRBJ1-2	15	TGCGCCAGCTTCGCCGGGACAGGGGTTAACTATGGCTACACCTTC	CASFAGTGVNYGYTF